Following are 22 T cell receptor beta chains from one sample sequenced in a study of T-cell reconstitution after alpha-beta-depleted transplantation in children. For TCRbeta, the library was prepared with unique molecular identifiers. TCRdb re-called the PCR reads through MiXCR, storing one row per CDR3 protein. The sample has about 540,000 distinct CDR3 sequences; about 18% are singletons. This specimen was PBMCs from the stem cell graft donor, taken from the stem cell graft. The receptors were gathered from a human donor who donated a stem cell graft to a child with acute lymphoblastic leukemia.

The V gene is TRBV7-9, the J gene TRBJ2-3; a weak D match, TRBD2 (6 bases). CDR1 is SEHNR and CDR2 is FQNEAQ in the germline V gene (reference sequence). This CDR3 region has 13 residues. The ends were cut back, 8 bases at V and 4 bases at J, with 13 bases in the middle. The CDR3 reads CASGRLVPDTQYF. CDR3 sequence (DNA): TGTGCCAGCGGACGACTAGTACCAGATACGCAGTATTTT.

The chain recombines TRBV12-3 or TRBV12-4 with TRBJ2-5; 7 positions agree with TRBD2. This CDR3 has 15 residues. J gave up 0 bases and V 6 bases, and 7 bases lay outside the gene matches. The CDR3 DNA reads TGTGCCAGCAGCTTGGGGGGGGGAAACCAAGAGACCCAGTACTTC. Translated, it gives CASSLGGGNQETQYF.

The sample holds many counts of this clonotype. CDR3 sequence reads: CASSLGAGSGANVLTF. The CDR3 bases are TGCGCCAGCAGCTTGGGAGCAGGGTCCGGGGCCAACGTCCTGACTTTC. The chain carries TRBV5-1 and TRBJ2-6; D is possibly TRBD1 (5 bases). CDR3 length: 16 residues. Trimming pared 0 bases from V and 4 bases from J, leaving 11 bases between. Germline CDR1 SGHRS, CDR2 YFSETQ.

CDR3 residues: CSARAGTSGSHEQFF. The CDR3 DNA reads as TGCAGTGCTAGAGCTGGGACTAGCGGGAGTCATGAGCAGTTCTTC. J is TRBJ2-1 and V is TRBV20-1, with 14 bases that match TRBD2. V was pared by 1 base and J by 8 bases, with 4 bases of the junction left unmatched. The CDR3 is 15 residues long. Germline-derived CDR1 and CDR2 are DFQATT and SNEGSKA (reference sequence).

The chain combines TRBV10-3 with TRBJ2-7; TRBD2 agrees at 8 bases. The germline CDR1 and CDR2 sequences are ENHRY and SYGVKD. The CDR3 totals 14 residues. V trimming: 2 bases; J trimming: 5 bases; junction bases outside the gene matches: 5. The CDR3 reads CAISEGTSGDEQYF. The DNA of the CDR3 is TGTGCCATCAGTGAGGGAACTAGCGGCGACGAGCAGTACTTC.

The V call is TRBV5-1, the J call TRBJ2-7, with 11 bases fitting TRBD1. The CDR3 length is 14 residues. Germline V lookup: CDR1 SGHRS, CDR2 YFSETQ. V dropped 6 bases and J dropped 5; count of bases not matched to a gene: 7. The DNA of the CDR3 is TGCGCCAGCACCCTAGGACAGGGGGCGGACGAGCAGTACTTC. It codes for CASTLGQGADEQYF.

The chain's CDR3 is CASSVRTNTGELFF. DNA of the CDR3: TGCGCCAGCAGTGTGCGGACCAACACCGGGGAGCTGTTTTTT. This chain joins TRBV10-1 and TRBJ2-2; the D is unclear. Trimming left V 4 bases short and J 2 bases short, with 8 bases between. The CDR3 length is 14 residues. Germline V CDR1 and CDR2: WNHNN, SYGVQD (reference sequence).

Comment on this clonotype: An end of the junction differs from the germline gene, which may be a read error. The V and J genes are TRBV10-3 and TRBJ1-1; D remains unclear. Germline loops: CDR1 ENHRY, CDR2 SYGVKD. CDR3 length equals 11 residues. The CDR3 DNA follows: TGTGCCATCAGCATGAACACTGACGCTTTCTTT. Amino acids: CAISMNTDAFF.

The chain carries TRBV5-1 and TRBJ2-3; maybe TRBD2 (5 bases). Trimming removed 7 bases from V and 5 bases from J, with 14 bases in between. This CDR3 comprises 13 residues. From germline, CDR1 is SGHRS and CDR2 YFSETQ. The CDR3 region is CASATRAGDTQYF. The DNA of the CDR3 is TGCGCCAGCGCTACCCGCGCGGGAGATACGCAGTATTTT.

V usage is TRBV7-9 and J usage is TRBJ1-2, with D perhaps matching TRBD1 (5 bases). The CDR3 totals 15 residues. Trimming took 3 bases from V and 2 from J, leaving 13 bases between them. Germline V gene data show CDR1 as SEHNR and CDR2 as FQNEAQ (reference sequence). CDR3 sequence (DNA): TGTGCCAGCAGCTTGGGGACCGGATCGAACTATGGCTACACCTTC. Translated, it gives CASSLGTGSNYGYTF.

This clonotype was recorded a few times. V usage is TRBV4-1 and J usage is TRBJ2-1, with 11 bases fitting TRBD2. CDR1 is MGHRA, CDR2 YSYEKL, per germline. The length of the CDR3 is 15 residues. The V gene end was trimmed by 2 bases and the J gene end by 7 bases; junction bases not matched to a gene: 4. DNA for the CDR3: TGCGCCAGCAGCCAACCGACTAGCGGGAAGAATGAGCAGTTCTTC. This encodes CASSQPTSGKNEQFF.

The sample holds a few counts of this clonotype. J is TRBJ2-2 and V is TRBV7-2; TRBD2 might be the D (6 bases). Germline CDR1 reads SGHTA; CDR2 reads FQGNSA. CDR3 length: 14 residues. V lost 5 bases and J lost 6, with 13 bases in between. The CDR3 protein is CASSPMGGAGELFF. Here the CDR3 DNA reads TGTGCCAGCAGCCCTATGGGCGGGGCCGGGGAGCTGTTTTTT.

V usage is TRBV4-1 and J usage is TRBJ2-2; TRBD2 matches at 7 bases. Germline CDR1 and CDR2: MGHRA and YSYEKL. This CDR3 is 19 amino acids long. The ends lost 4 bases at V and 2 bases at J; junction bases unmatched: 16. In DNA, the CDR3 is TGCGCCAGCAGCCTGTCTAGTCTGCGGCTAGCGGAAAACACCGGGGAGCTGTTTTTT. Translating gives CASSLSSLRLAENTGELFF.

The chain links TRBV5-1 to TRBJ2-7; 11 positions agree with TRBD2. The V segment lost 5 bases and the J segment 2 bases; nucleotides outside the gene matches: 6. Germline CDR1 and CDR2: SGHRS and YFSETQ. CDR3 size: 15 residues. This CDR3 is CASSSLAGAAYEQYF. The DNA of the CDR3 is TGCGCCAGCAGTTCACTAGCGGGAGCGGCCTACGAGCAGTACTTC.

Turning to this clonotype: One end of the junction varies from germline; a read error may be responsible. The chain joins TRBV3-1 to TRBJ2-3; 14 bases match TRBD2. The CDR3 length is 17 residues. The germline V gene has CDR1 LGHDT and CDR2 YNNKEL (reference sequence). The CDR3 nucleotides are TGTGCCTCCTGCCAACACCCGGGACTAGCGGGAGAAGATACGCAGTATTTC. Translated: CASCQHPGLAGEDTQYF.

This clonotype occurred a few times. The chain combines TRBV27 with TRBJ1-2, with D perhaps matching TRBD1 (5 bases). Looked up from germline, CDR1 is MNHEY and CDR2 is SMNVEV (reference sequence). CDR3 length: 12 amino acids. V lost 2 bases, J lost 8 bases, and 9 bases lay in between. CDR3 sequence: CASSLPGTGYTF. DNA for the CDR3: TGTGCCAGCAGTTTACCGGGGACCGGCTACACCTTC.

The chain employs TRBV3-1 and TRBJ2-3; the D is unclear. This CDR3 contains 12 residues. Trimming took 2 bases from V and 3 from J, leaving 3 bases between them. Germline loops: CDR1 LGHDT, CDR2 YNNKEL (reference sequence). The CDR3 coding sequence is TGTGCCAGCAGCCAACGAACAGATACGCAGTATTTT. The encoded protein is CASSQRTDTQYF.

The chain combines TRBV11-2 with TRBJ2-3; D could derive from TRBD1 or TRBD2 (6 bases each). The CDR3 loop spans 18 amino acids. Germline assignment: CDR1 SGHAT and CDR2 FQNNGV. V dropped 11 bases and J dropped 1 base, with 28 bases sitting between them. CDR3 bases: TGTGCCCCTGGCCGGGGGCAGGACGGCCTAGGGGGCACAGATACGCAGTATTTT. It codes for CAPGRGQDGLGGTDTQYF. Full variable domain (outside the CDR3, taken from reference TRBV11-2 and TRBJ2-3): EAGVAQSPRYKIIEKRQSVAFWCNPISGHATLYWYQQILGQGPKLLIQFQNNGVVDDSQLPKDRFSAERLKGVDSTLKIQPAKLEDSAVYLCAPGRGQDGLGGTDTQYFGPGTRLTVL.

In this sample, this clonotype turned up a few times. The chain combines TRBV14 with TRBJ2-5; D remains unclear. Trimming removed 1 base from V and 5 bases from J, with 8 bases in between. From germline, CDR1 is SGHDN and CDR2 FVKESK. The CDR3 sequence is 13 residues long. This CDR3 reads CASSQGGRETQYF. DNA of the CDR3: TGTGCCAGCAGCCAAGGAGGAAGGGAGACCCAGTACTTC.

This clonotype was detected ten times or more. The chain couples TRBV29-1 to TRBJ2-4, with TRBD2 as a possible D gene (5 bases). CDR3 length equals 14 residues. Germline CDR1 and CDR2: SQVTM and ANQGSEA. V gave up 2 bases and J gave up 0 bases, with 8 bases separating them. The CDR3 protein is CSVELASAKNIQYF. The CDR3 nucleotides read TGCAGCGTTGAATTAGCGTCAGCCAAAAACATTCAGTACTTC.

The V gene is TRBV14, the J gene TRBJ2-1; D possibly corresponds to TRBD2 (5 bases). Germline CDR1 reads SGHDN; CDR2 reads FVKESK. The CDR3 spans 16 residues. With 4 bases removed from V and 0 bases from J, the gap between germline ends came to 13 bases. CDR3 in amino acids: CASSRGLRGSYNEQFF. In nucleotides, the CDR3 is TGTGCCAGCAGCCGAGGACTGAGAGGCTCCTACAATGAGCAGTTCTTC.

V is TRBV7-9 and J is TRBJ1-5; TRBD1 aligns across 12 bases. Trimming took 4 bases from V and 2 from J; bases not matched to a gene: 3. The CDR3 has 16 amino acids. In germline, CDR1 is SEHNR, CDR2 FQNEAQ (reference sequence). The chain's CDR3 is CASSSGQGAGNQPQHF. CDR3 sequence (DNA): TGTGCCAGCAGCTCGGGACAGGGGGCAGGCAATCAGCCCCAGCATTTT.